This TCR beta chain was retrieved from a study of blood T cell repertoires in COVID-19. Losses at the gene ends were 4 bases for V and 6 bases for J; bases not matched to a gene: 8. The germline gives CDR1 SGHTA, CDR2 FQGTGA. This CDR3 is built from 15 residues. Profiling relied on immunoSEQ multiplex PCR, and the TCRdb table lists in-frame clones only, not all of them. The data hold around 250,000 clones, with 80% to 90% observed a single time. This TCR derives from a man aged 55 to 70 with acute or convalescent COVID-19. Sequencing was done on a sample of peripheral blood. This chain links TRBV7-3 with TRBJ2-3, with 9 bases identical to TRBD2. The CDR3 loop reads CASSYLVAGVDTQYF. The CDR3, as DNA: TGTGCCAGCAGCTATTTAGTAGCGGGAGTGGATACGCAGTATTTT.